The following is a TCR beta chain sequence with its context. Which antigen it targets is not known. The sample holds no much larger clone one base away, and base qualities are not on file. The source of the sample is a study of CD8+ T cells in alopecia areata (dated by TCRdb to the late 2010s). In terms of the full investigation: The treated patients, all with moderate-to-severe alopecia areata, were enrolled in an open-label pilot trial of oral tofacitinib given at 5 to 10 mg twice daily. Tofacitinib was administered for 6 to 18 months, and 6 months of follow-up off drug were then conducted to assess delayed response and recurrence. High-throughput TCRbeta sequencing was used to examine T cell clonal expansion in alopecia areata in both the C3H/HeJ mouse model and human patients. In humans, TCRbeta sequencing was performed on scalp tissue and on sorted CD4+ and CD8+ peripheral blood T cells from healthy controls and from patients with patchy or totalis/universalis alopecia areata. Biopsies were taken from tofacitinib-treated patients at baseline and again at 4 and 24 weeks into treatment, and several of those patients also had a later scalp biopsy. Scalp clonality was compared among normal scalp (n=4), patchy alopecia areata scalp (n=8), and alopecia totalis/universalis scalp (n=8). The RNA source kit depended on sample type: the PAXgene miRNA kit for fixed scalp, the miRNeasy kit for PBMCs, and the RNeasy kit for mouse skin. immunoSEQ multiplex PCR using 35 Vbeta forward primers and 13 Jbeta reverse primers was used to amplify TCRbeta CDR3 regions.

Libraries were made using the immunoSEQ multiplex PCR assay. For TCR sequencing, RNA was extracted from every sample and reverse transcribed into cDNA to serve as template. SuperScript III was used for first-strand cDNA synthesis, primed with a 2:1 mix of oligo-dT and random hexamers. A synthetic immune receptor repertoire was used to measure amplification bias, and any remaining bias was corrected computationally. As for the authors' bioinformatics: Raw reads were preprocessed to remove errors, and CDR3 was defined by IMGT conventions from the conserved cysteine to phenylalanine. To get clonality, Shannon entropy was normalized by log2 of the number of productive unique TCRs and the result was subtracted from 1. Whether each scalp clone was CD4 or CD8 was inferred by checking scalp TCRbeta sequences against the CD4 and CD8 repertoires from sorted blood. As stored in TCRdb, this immuneACCESS dataset retains in-frame rearrangements with V and J assigned. A fraction of the clones does not appear; measured against another copy, unresolved V genes explain less than half of the discrepancy, and the remainder lacks a known reason. V, J and clone size are those of that table, while D and trimming were read from the DNA. The sample table lists about 150,000 clones, approximately 50% of them with a count of one. Approximately 7% of the sample goes to the ten largest clones.

In the germline V gene, CDR1 corresponds to MNHEY and CDR2 to SVGAGI. From the cysteine up to the phenylalanine, the CDR3 has a length of 13 residues. The only DNA kept is the CDR3, 39 bases in frame from the first base. V lost 2 bases and J lost 4 bases; the stretch between them is 8 bases long. Here is what the overall study found, with its caveats: Shared TCR sequences between patients were less evident than in mice, which may be partly attributable to HLA diversity in the patient population. Unlike mouse skin, where gammadelta T cells dominate, normal human skin contains resident alphabeta T cells that get sequenced too, which complicates analysis of the scalp TCR repertoire. Higher clonality and more expanded CD8+ clones were observed in lesional scalp than in normal scalp, particularly in alopecia totalis/universalis, a finding suggestive of antigenic drive.

Peripheral blood and lesional scalp punch biopsies were obtained from patients with alopecia areata. PBMCs were isolated by density centrifugation and stained for CD3, CD4 and CD8, and CD4+ and CD8+ T cells were sorted on a FACSAria. The chain is encoded by TRBV6-5 joined to TRBJ1-2; no confident D gene assignment can be made. What was sequenced was CD4+ T cells sorted from blood. The receptor's source is a human donor with alopecia areata. The CDR3 protein is CASSYRPGYGYTF. In nucleotides, the sequence is TGTGCCAGCAGTTACCGCCCGGGCTATGGCTACACCTTC.